This TCR beta chain is drawn from a study of blood T cell repertoires in COVID-19. In the study overall: From T cells, B-cell-depleted T cells, or PBMCs came the material, which was cDNA or gDNA.

Methods used by the authors: It was from reference gene primer amplification that nucleated cell counts were estimated. Assay: immunoSEQ multiplex PCR; the TCRdb copy retains only in-frame clones and omits some. V and J calls and clone size are copied from that table; D and trimming were computed from the DNA. This sample has about 150,000 clones, with approximately 86% found just once. CDR3 length equals 13 residues. CDR1 and CDR2 (germline): MNHNY, SVGAGI (reference sequence). V lost 6 bases and J lost 3, with 12 bases in between. This chain connects TRBV6-6 to TRBJ2-7; D gene unclear. The clonotype was recovered from a woman aged 60-75 years with active or convalescent COVID-19. The sequencing input was peripheral blood. The CDR3 DNA follows: TGTGCCAGCAGCAGATCACAGATCTACGAGCAGTACTTC. This translates into CASSRSQIYEQYF.